The present entry profiles one T cell receptor beta chain with its context. Its antigen is as yet unknown. This entry is derived from a study of cytomegalovirus exposure and HLA in healthy donors. Study-level information: Clustering assigned over 70% of the roughly 380 genotyped donors to the Caucasian-associated ancestry cluster.

Whole-study findings and limits: Later analysis reportedly placed an Asian-associated ancestry cluster below the roughly 690-donor mean in N-insertions. Sequencing likely caused a cluster of highly shared sequence variants.

Primers for the PCR totalled 60 Vbeta and 13 Jbeta. Measured with immunoSEQ multiplex PCR; TCRdb has only the in-frame clones, and not every one. The data contain approximately 88,000 clones, roughly 80% of them singletons. Per the germline V gene, CDR1 is MDHEN and CDR2 is SYDVKM. V shed 9 bases, J shed 1 base, and the junction held 2 bases outside the gene matches. This CDR3 is 12 amino acids long. Specimen: PBMCs. This rearrangement joins TRBV28 to TRBJ2-5; 7 nucleotides match TRBD1. This clonotype was obtained from a male donor in good health and CMV-seronegative. CDR3 region: CASTGVQETQYF. The CDR3 bases are TGTGCCAGTACAGGGGTCCAAGAGACCCAGTACTTC.